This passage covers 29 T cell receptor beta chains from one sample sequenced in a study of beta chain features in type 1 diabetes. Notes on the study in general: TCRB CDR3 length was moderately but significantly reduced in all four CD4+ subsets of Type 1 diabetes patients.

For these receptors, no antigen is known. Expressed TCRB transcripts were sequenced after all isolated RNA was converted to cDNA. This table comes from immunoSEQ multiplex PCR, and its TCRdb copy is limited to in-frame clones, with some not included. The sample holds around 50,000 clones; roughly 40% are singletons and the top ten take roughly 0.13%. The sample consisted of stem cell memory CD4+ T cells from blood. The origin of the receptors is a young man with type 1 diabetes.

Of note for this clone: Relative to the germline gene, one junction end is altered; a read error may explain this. CDR3 in amino acids: CASSRTGGLQTQYF. DNA of the CDR3: TGTGCTAGCAGCAGGACAGGGGGCCTTCAGACCCAGTACTTC. The chain is built from TRBV7-7 and TRBJ2-5; 11 nucleotides line up with TRBD1. The germline gives CDR1 SSHAT, CDR2 FNYEAQ (reference sequence). This CDR3 has 14 residues.

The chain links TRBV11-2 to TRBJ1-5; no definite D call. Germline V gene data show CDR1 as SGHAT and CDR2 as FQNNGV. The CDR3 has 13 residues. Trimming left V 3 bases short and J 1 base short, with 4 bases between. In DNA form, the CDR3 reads TGTGCCAGCAGCTTTTCGAGCAATCAGCCCCAGCATTTT. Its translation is CASSFSSNQPQHF.

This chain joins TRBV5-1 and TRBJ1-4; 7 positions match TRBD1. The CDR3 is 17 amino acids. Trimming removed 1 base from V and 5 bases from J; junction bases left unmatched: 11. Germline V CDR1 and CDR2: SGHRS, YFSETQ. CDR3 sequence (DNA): TGCGCCAGCAGCTTGTGGGCCCGGGACAGCCGGAATGAAAAACTGTTTTTT. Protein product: CASSLWARDSRNEKLFF.

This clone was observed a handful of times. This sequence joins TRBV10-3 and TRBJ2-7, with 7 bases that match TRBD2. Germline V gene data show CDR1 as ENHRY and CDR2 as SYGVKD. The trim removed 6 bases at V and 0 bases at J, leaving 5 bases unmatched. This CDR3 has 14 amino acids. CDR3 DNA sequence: TGTGCCATCAGGGGCGCGGGAGCCTCCTACGAGCAGTACTTC. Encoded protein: CAIRGAGASYEQYF.

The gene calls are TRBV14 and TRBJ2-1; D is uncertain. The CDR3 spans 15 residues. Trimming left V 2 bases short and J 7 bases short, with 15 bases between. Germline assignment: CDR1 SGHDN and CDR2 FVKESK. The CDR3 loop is CASSQTPNRLNEQFF. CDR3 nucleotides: TGTGCCAGCAGCCAAACGCCCAACCGCCTAAATGAGCAGTTCTTC.

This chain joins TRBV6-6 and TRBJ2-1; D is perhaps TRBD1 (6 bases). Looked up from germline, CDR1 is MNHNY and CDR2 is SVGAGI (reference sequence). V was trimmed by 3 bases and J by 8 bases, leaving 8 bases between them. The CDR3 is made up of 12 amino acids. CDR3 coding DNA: TGTGCCAGCAGTTATTCAGGGGATGAGCAGTTCTTC. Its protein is CASSYSGDEQFF.

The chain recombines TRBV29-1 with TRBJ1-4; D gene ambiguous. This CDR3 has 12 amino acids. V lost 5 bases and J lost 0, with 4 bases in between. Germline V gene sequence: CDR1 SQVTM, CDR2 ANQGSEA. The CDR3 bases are TGCAGCGTTCTCCCAACTAATGAAAAACTGTTTTTT. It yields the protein CSVLPTNEKLFF.

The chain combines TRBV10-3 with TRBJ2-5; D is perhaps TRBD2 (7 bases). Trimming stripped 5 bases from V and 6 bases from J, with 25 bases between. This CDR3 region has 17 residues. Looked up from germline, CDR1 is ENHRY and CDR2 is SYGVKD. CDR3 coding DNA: TGTGCCATCAGTCAGGGCCGCTTAGGGGGGGGCCTACAGACCCAGTACTTC. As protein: CAISQGRLGGGLQTQYF.

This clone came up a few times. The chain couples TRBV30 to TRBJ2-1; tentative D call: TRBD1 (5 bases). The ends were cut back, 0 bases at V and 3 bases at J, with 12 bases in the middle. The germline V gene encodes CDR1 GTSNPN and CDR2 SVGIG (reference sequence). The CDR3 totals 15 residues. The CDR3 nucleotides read TGTGCCTGGAGTGTCGACCAGGGCCGCTACAATGAGCAGTTCTTC. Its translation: CAWSVDQGRYNEQFF.

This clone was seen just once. The chain's CDR3 is CASSSRGGDGSYNEQFF. The CDR3 nucleotides read TGTGCCAGCAGCTCCAGAGGGGGAGATGGTTCCTACAATGAGCAGTTCTTC. J is TRBJ2-1 and V is TRBV7-9, with D possibly matching TRBD1 (6 bases). The CDR3 runs to 17 residues. Trimming cost V 4 bases and J 1 base, with 17 bases left between them. CDR1 SEHNR and CDR2 FQNEAQ come from the germline V gene (reference sequence).

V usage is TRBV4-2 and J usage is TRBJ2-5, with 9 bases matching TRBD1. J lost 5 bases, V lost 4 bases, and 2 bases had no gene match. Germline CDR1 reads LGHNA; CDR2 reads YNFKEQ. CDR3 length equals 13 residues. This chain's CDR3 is CASSPGQGETQYF. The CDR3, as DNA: TGTGCCAGCAGCCCTGGACAGGGGGAGACCCAGTACTTC.

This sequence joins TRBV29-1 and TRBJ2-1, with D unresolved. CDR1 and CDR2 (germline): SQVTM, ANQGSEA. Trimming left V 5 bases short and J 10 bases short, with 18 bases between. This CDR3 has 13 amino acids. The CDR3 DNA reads TGCAGCGTTTCCCGGAGTGTGACTGGAGAGCAGTTCTTC. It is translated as CSVSRSVTGEQFF.

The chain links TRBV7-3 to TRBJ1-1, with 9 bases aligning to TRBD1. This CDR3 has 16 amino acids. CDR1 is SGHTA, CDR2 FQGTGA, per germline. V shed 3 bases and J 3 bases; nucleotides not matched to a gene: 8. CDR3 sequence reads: CASSFSGTGTDTEAFF. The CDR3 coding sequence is TGTGCCAGCAGCTTCTCCGGGACAGGGACGGACACTGAAGCTTTCTTT.

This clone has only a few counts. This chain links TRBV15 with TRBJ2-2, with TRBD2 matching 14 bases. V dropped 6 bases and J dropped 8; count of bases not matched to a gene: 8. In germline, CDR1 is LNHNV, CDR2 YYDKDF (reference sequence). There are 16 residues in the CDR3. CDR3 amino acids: CATRSGLAGGIGELFF. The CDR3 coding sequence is TGTGCCACCAGGAGCGGACTAGCGGGAGGAATTGGGGAGCTGTTTTTT.

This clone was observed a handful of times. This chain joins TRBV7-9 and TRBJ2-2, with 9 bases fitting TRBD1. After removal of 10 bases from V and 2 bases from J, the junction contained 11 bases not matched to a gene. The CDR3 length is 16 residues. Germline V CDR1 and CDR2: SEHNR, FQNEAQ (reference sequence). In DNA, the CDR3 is TGTGCCACCCTTAGAGGGGGACAGGGAAACACCGGGGAGCTGTTTTTT. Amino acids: CATLRGGQGNTGELFF. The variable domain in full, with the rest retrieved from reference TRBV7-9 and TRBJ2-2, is DTGVSQNPRHKITKRGQNVTFRCDPISEHNRLYWYRQTLGQGPEFLTYFQNEAQLEKSRLLSDRFSAERPKGSFSTLEIQRTEQGDSAMYLCATLRGGQGNTGELFFGEGSRLTVL.

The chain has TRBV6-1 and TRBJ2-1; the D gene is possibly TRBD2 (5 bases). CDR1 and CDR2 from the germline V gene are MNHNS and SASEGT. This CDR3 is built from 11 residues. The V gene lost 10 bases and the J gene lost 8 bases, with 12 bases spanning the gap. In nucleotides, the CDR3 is TGTGCCACCAGAGGACTCGATGAGCAGTTCTTC. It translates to CATRGLDEQFF.

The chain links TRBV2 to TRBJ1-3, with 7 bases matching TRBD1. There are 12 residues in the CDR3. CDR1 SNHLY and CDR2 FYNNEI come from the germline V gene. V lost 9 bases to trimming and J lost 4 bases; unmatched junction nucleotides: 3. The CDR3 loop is CARGTAGNTIYF. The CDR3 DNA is TGTGCCAGGGGGACAGCAGGAAACACCATATATTTT.

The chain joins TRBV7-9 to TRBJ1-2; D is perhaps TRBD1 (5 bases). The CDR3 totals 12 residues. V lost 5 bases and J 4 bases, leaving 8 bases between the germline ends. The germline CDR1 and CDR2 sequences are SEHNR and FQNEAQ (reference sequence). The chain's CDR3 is CASSPGVYGYTF. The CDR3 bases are TGTGCCAGCAGCCCGGGGGTCTATGGCTACACCTTC.

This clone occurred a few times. The CDR3 DNA reads TGTGCCAGCACCCTCCTGACAGGGCGCACAGATACGCAGTATTTT. Residues: CASTLLTGRTDTQYF. The V gene is TRBV6-1, the J gene TRBJ2-3; 7 bases line up with TRBD1. The CDR3 consists of 15 residues. V was clipped by 7 bases and J by 1 base; unmatched bases: 8. Looked up from germline, CDR1 is MNHNS and CDR2 is SASEGT.

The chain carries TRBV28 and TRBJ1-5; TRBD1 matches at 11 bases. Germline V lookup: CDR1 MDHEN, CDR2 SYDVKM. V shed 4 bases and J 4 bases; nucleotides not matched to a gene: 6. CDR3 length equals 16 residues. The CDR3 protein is CASSSRTGGRNQPQHF. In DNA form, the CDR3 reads TGTGCCAGCAGTTCACGGACAGGGGGCCGGAATCAGCCCCAGCATTTT.

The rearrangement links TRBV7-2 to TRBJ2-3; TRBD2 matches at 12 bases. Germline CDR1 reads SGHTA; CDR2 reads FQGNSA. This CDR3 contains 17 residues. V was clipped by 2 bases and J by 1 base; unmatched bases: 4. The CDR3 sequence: CASSLRLAGARTDTQYF. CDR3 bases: TGTGCCAGCAGCTTAAGACTAGCGGGAGCTCGCACAGATACGCAGTATTTT.

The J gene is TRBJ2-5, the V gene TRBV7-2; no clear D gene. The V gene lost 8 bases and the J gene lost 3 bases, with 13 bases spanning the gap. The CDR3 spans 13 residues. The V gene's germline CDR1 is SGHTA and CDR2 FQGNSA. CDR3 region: CASALVREETQYF. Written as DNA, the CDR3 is TGTGCCAGCGCCCTAGTTCGGGAAGAGACCCAGTACTTC.

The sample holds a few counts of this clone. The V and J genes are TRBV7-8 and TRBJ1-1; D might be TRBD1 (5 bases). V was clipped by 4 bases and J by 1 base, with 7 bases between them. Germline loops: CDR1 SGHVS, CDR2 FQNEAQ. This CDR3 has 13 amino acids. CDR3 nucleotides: TGTGCCAGCAGCTCCCAGGGGAACACTGAAGCTTTCTTT. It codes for CASSSQGNTEAFF.

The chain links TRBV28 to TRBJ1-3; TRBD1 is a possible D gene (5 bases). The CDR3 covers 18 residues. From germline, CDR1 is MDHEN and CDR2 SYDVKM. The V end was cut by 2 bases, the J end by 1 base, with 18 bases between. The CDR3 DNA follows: TGTGCCAGCAGTTTACCGGGACTGAGTCTACTGTCTGGAAACACCATATATTTT. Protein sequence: CASSLPGLSLLSGNTIYF.

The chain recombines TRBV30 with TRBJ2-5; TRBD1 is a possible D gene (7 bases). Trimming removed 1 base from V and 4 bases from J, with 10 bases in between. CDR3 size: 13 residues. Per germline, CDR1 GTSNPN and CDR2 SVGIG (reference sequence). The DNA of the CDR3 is TGTGCCTGGAGTGGACAGGGAGGAGAGACCCAGTACTTC. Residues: CAWSGQGGETQYF.

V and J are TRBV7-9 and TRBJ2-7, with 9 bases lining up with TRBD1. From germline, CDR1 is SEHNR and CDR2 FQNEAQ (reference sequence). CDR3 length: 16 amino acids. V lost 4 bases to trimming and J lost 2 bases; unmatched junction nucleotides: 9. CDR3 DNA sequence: TGTGCCAGCAGCTCAGTCGGACAGGGGAAGGCCTACGAGCAGTACTTC. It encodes CASSSVGQGKAYEQYF.

The CDR3 reads CASSLIAGPSYEQYF. In DNA, the CDR3 is TGTGCCAGCAGCTTAATTGCGGGACCTTCCTACGAGCAGTACTTC. The rearrangement links TRBV7-8 to TRBJ2-7; D perhaps matches TRBD2 (6 bases). The CDR3 consists of 15 residues. CDR1 and CDR2 from the germline V gene are SGHVS and FQNEAQ. Trimming cost V 2 bases and J 1 base, with 12 bases left between them. Full variable domain (remainder filled in from reference TRBV7-8 and TRBJ2-7): GAGVSQSPRYKVAKRGQDVALRCDPISGHVSLFWYQQALGQGPEFLTYFQNEAQLDKSGLPSDRFFAERPEGSVSTLKIQRTQQEDSAVYLCASSLIAGPSYEQYFGPGTRLTVT.

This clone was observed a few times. CDR3 bases: TGCAGCGTTGCAACGGGAGTGCTCTCCTACGAGCAGTACTTC. Amino acids: CSVATGVLSYEQYF. The chain joins TRBV29-1 to TRBJ2-5; perhaps TRBD2 as D (6 bases). The J call is doubtful: the DNA matches TRBJ2-7 better. Germline CDR1 and CDR2: SQVTM and ANQGSEA. The CDR3 extends over 14 amino acids.

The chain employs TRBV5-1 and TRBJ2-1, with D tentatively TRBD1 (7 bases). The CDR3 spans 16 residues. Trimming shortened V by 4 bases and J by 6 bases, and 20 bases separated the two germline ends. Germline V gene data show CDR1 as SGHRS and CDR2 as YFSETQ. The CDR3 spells CASSRGTAGEPNEQFF. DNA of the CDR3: TGCGCCAGCAGCCGGGGGACAGCTGGGGAACCCAATGAGCAGTTCTTC. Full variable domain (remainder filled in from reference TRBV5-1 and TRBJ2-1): KAGVTQTPRYLIKTRGQQVTLSCSPISGHRSVSWYQQTPGQGLQFLFEYFSETQRNKGNFPGRFSGRQFSNSRSEMNVSTLELGDSALYLCASSRGTAGEPNEQFFGPGTRLTVL.